This paragraph reports one TCR beta chain. The antigen remains undetermined. The PCR had 60 Vbeta and 13 Jbeta primers. Original processing methods: Later, an analysis found roughly 80 million unique TCR beta chains, and 9.5 million to 12 million of these were shared. The data were produced by immunoSEQ multiplex PCR, yet TCRdb's version contains in-frame clones alone and is incomplete. The V and J calls and clone size are taken from that table; D and trimming were inferred from the DNA. Found here are roughly 150,000 clones, approximately 71% of them singletons; the top ten hold around 10%. This specimen belongs to a study of cytomegalovirus exposure and HLA in healthy donors. Study-level findings and limits: An apparent linkage of common viral pathogens to several of the most significant clusters emerged in a later analysis. In a later analysis, TCR beta V- and J-gene trimming was associated with a missense DCLRE1C variant.

The CDR3 covers 16 residues. Trimming removed 0 bases from V and 2 bases from J, with 13 bases in between. The germline CDR1 and CDR2 sequences are PRHDT and FYEKMQ (reference sequence). This TCR was sampled from a man between 18 and 29 years old in good health and CMV-seropositive. The sample consisted of PBMCs. The rearrangement uses TRBV13 and TRBJ1-1; no reliable D call. CDR3 amino acids: CASSLGVEGLNTEAFF. In DNA, the CDR3 is TGTGCCAGCAGCTTAGGGGTTGAGGGCCTAAACACTGAAGCTTTCTTT.